The 4 T cell receptor beta chains reported below all come from one sample, sequenced in a study of cytomegalovirus exposure and HLA in healthy donors. Amplification used 60 Vbeta primers and 13 Jbeta primers. Data came from immunoSEQ multiplex PCR; TCRdb stores just in-frame clones and leaves some out. The sample holds roughly 190,000 clones, over 60% seen once. Sequencing was done on a sample of PBMCs. The source is a woman between 40 and 55 years old in good health and CMV-seronegative.

The chain recombines TRBV15 with TRBJ2-7, with 8 bases lining up with TRBD1. Losses at the gene ends were 1 base for V and 2 bases for J; bases not matched to a gene: 7. From germline, CDR1 is LNHNV and CDR2 YYDKDF (reference sequence). The CDR3 has 16 residues. In DNA form, the CDR3 reads TGTGCCACCAGCAGAGGTGGGGCGACAGGGGCCTACGAGCAGTACGTC. It encodes CATSRGGATGAYEQYV.

This clone appeared once. J is TRBJ1-2 and V is TRBV2, with D tentatively TRBD1 (6 bases). V lost 10 bases and J 4 bases, leaving 13 bases between the germline ends. The CDR3 runs to 12 residues. Germline V gives CDR1 SNHLY, CDR2 FYNNEI. CDR3 sequence: CANSTGGYGYTF. The CDR3 DNA reads as TGTGCCAACTCGACAGGCGGCTATGGCTACACCTTC.

The genes are TRBV29-1 and TRBJ2-2; weak D call: TRBD1 (6 bases). This CDR3 comprises 13 residues. From germline, CDR1 is SQVTM and CDR2 ANQGSEA. V shed 7 bases and J shed 7 bases, with 16 bases lying between them. The CDR3 nucleotides are TGCAGCGGTCGACAGGTCGGCAACGGGGAGCTGTTTTTT. This translates into CSGRQVGNGELFF.

This chain joins TRBV7-3 and TRBJ1-1; D is possibly TRBD1 (6 bases). Germline lookup yields CDR1 SGHTA and CDR2 FQGTGA. This CDR3 region has 15 residues. V was trimmed by 4 bases and J by 1 base, leaving 13 bases between them. CDR3 coding DNA: TGTGCCAGCAGCTCTCAGGCACAGGGGAACACTGAAGCTTTCTTT. Translating it yields CASSSQAQGNTEAFF. The full variable domain, with the rest looked up from reference TRBV7-3 and TRBJ1-1, is GAGVSQTPSNKVTEKGKYVELRCDPISGHTALYWYRQSLGQGPEFLIYFQGTGAADDSGLPNDRFFAVRPEGSVSTLKIQRTERGDSAVYLCASSSQAQGNTEAFFGQGTRLTVV.